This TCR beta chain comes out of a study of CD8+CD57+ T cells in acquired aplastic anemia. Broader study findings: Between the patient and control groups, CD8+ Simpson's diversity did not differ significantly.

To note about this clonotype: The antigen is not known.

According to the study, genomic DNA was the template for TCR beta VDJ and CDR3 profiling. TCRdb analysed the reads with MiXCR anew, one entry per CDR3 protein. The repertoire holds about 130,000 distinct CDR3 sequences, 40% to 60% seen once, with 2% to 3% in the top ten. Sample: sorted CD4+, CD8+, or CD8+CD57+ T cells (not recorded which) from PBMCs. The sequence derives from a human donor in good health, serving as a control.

The CDR3 loop reads CASGRGGGDEQFF. CDR3 DNA sequence: TGTGCCTCAGGGAGGGGGGGCGGGGATGAGCAGTTCTTC. The rearrangement links TRBV10-3 to TRBJ2-1; D may be TRBD2 (7 bases). Germline CDR1 is ENHRY and CDR2 is SYGVKD. Trimming removed 11 bases from V and 8 bases from J, with 19 bases in between. CDR3 length equals 13 residues.